Listed here are 30 T cell receptor beta chains from one sample, sequenced in a study of blood T cell repertoires in COVID-19. Libraries were prepared by immunoSEQ multiplex PCR; TCRdb keeps only in-frame clonotypes and omits some of them. The table records 62,000 or so clones, about 88% of them present only once. The sample comprised peripheral blood. The source is a human donor in a cohort sampled during active COVID-19.

This chain uses TRBV15 with TRBJ2-1, with D unclear. CDR3 size: 14 residues. Trimming took off 0 bases at V and 5 bases at J, with 8 bases between the two ends. Germline V gene data show CDR1 as LNHNV and CDR2 as YYDKDF (reference sequence). The CDR3 is CATSRDRLDNEQFF. DNA of the CDR3: TGTGCCACCAGCAGAGACCGTCTTGACAATGAGCAGTTCTTC.

The genes are TRBV28 and TRBJ1-3; 8 bases are a match to TRBD1. Trimming cost V 8 bases and J 0 bases; bases outside gene matches: 3. CDR1 MDHEN and CDR2 SYDVKM come from the germline V gene. The CDR3 is made up of 14 amino acids. CDR3: CASRTGFSGNTIYF. The CDR3 DNA is TGTGCCAGCCGGACAGGGTTCTCTGGAAACACCATATATTTT.

The chain links TRBV27 to TRBJ2-3; maybe TRBD2 (6 bases). The CDR3 sequence is 13 residues long. Trimming left V 5 bases short and J 5 bases short, with 11 bases between. The germline gives CDR1 MNHEY, CDR2 SMNVEV (reference sequence). CDR3 in amino acids: CASSALRGDTQYF. CDR3 sequence (DNA): TGTGCCAGCAGTGCTCTGCGGGGAGATACGCAGTATTTT.

The chain joins TRBV9 to TRBJ1-2, with 8 nucleotides matching TRBD1. V trimming: 4 bases; J trimming: 3 bases; junction bases outside the gene matches: 5. The CDR3 runs to 14 residues. CDR1 SGDLS and CDR2 YYNGEE come from the germline V gene. The CDR3 protein is CASSHQTGDYGYTF. The CDR3 bases are TGTGCCAGCAGCCATCAGACAGGGGACTATGGCTACACCTTC.

Turning to this clone: Other DNA sequences in this sample translate to the same CDR3. The V gene is TRBV7-9, the J gene TRBJ1-1; no definite D call. The germline V and J ends were trimmed by 0 bases and 2 bases, with 4 bases remaining between them. CDR3 size: 13 residues. The V gene's germline CDR1 is SEHNR and CDR2 FQNEAQ (reference sequence). CDR3 in DNA: TGTGCCAGCAGCTTAGCGCTAAACACTGAAGCTTTCTTT. Residues: CASSLALNTEAFF.

The chain has TRBV28 and TRBJ2-7; 7 bases agree with TRBD2. The CDR3 covers 14 residues. Per the germline V gene, CDR1 is MDHEN and CDR2 is SYDVKM. J lost 4 bases, V lost 2 bases, and 5 bases had no gene match. The CDR3 DNA reads TGTGCCAGCAGTTTAGGGGGGGGACGGTACGAGCAGTACTTC. The encoded protein is CASSLGGGRYEQYF.

The table lists this clone with a count of one. This chain joins TRBV19 and TRBJ2-7; D possibly corresponds to TRBD1 (6 bases). The germline V gene encodes CDR1 LNHDA and CDR2 SQIVND (reference sequence). The germline V and J ends were trimmed by 5 bases and 2 bases, with 13 bases remaining between them. The length of the CDR3 is 14 residues. The CDR3 reads CASSESGETYEQYF. CDR3 DNA sequence: TGTGCCAGTAGTGAGTCAGGGGAAACCTACGAGCAGTACTTC.

V and J are TRBV7-2 and TRBJ1-6; 8 bases are shared with TRBD1. The CDR3 consists of 16 residues. From germline, CDR1 is SGHTA and CDR2 FQGNSA. The V and J ends lost 5 bases and 6 bases, in that order; junction bases with no gene match: 9. CDR3 amino acids: CASSTRDRIPNSPLHF. CDR3 DNA sequence: TGTGCCAGCAGCACCCGGGACAGGATCCCTAATTCACCCCTCCACTTT.

J is TRBJ1-5 and V is TRBV19; TRBD1 matches at 8 bases. V was clipped by 2 bases and J by 7 bases; unmatched bases: 13. The CDR3 consists of 17 residues. In germline, CDR1 is LNHDA, CDR2 SQIVND (reference sequence). Written as DNA, the CDR3 is TGTGCCAGTAGTATAAGGATACGTGACAGGGGACAACAGCCCCAGCATTTT. Translated: CASSIRIRDRGQQPQHF. The whole variable domain, filled in from reference TRBV19 and TRBJ1-5, reads DGGITQSPKYLFRKEGQNVTLSCEQNLNHDAMYWYRQDPGQGLRLIYYSQIVNDFQKGDIAEGYSVSREKKESFPLTVTSAQKNPTAFYLCASSIRIRDRGQQPQHFGDGTRLSIL.

The J gene is TRBJ2-3, the V gene TRBV7-9; 11 bases align to TRBD2. The CDR3 spans 16 residues. Trimming cost V 1 base and J 0 bases; bases outside gene matches: 0. CDR1 and CDR2 (germline): SEHNR, FQNEAQ (reference sequence). DNA for the CDR3: TGTGCCAGCAGCTTAGGACTAGCGGGGAGCACAGATACGCAGTATTTT. It translates to CASSLGLAGSTDTQYF. Full variable domain (outside the CDR3, taken from reference TRBV7-9 and TRBJ2-3): DTGVSQNPRHKITKRGQNVTFRCDPISEHNRLYWYRQTLGQGPEFLTYFQNEAQLEKSRLLSDRFSAERPKGSFSTLEIQRTEQGDSAMYLCASSLGLAGSTDTQYFGPGTRLTVL.

V gene TRBV5-4 combines with J gene TRBJ1-2, with TRBD1 matching 9 bases. The CDR3 extends over 14 amino acids. CDR1 is SGHNT and CDR2 is YYREEE in the germline V gene (reference sequence). Trimming took 5 bases from V and 7 from J; bases not matched to a gene: 9. CDR3 coding DNA: TGTGCCAGCAGTATCTTACAGGGGGCGGGTGGCTACACCTTC. Amino acid sequence: CASSILQGAGGYTF.

This clone has a handful of counts. The V gene is TRBV6-6, the J gene TRBJ1-5, with a weak D call TRBD1 (6 bases). The CDR3 consists of 13 residues. Trimming pared 7 bases from V and 6 bases from J, leaving 13 bases between. Germline CDR1 reads MNHNY; CDR2 reads SVGAGI (reference sequence). The CDR3 region is CASNRDASQPQHF. In DNA, the CDR3 is TGTGCCAGCAACAGGGATGCGAGTCAGCCCCAGCATTTT.

This clone was counted once. The rearrangement links TRBV7-9 to TRBJ2-1, with 11 nucleotides matching TRBD2. Trimming took 3 bases from V and 9 from J; bases not matched to a gene: 10. The V gene's germline CDR1 is SEHNR and CDR2 FQNEAQ (reference sequence). CDR3 length: 16 amino acids. CDR3 loop: CASSFGTSGTLGEQFF. Written as DNA, the CDR3 is TGTGCCAGCAGCTTTGGGACTAGCGGTACCCTTGGTGAGCAGTTCTTC.

The chain has TRBV7-9 and TRBJ2-3; maybe TRBD2 (6 bases). From germline, CDR1 is SEHNR and CDR2 FQNEAQ (reference sequence). The V and J ends lost 0 bases and 1 base respectively, with 11 bases between them. The CDR3 is 16 residues long. DNA for the CDR3: TGTGCCAGCAGCTTAGCGCGGGGCAGGCGCACAGATACGCAGTATTTT. Translating gives CASSLARGRRTDTQYF.

The chain uses TRBV2 and TRBJ2-7; possible D gene TRBD1, 6 bases. The CDR3 loop spans 13 amino acids. Trimming shortened V by 6 bases and J by 11 bases, and 20 bases separated the two germline ends. In germline, CDR1 is SNHLY, CDR2 FYNNEI. CDR3: CASSSQITGYEYF. The DNA for the CDR3 is TGTGCCAGCAGCTCTCAGATTACAGGGTACGAGTACTTC.

The CDR3 is CASSLGRGAEAFF. The CDR3 nucleotides read TGTGCCAGCAGCCTGGGCAGGGGGGCTGAAGCTTTCTTT. The J gene is TRBJ1-1, the V gene TRBV7-3, with TRBD1 matching over 7 bases. Germline V gene data show CDR1 as SGHTA and CDR2 as FQGTGA. The J segment lost 6 bases and the V segment lost 5 bases, leaving 6 bases of the junction unmatched. The CDR3 totals 13 residues.

In this sample, this clone turned up a few times. CDR3 region: CASSADSRGAKNIQYF. The CDR3 bases are TGTGCCAGCAGTGCTGACTCAAGGGGAGCCAAAAACATTCAGTACTTC. V gene TRBV2 combines with J gene TRBJ2-4; TRBD1 might be the D (5 bases). Trimming took off 4 bases at V and 0 bases at J, with 13 bases between the two ends. The CDR3 has 16 residues. In germline, CDR1 is SNHLY, CDR2 FYNNEI.

The chain links TRBV6-6 to TRBJ2-3, with TRBD2 identical over 8 bases. Germline lookup yields CDR1 MNHNY and CDR2 SVGAGI (reference sequence). The CDR3 is 14 residues long. V trimming: 5 bases; J trimming: 1 base; junction bases outside the gene matches: 2. The CDR3 region is CASSLTSGTDTQYF. The CDR3 DNA is TGTGCCAGCAGTCTGACTAGCGGCACAGATACGCAGTATTTT.

This sequence joins TRBV28 and TRBJ2-7, with 7 bases identical to TRBD1. Germline trimming cut 7 bases from V and 1 base from J; bases unmatched to any gene: 10. The CDR3 sequence is 15 residues long. CDR1 is MDHEN and CDR2 is SYDVKM in the germline V gene. The DNA of the CDR3 is TGTGCCAGCACCGATTACGGGGACAGATCCTACGAGCAGTACTTC. Translating gives CASTDYGDRSYEQYF.

V is TRBV7-9 and J is TRBJ1-1; D might be TRBD1 (5 bases). V was trimmed by 1 base and J by 6 bases, leaving 12 bases between them. CDR1 SEHNR and CDR2 FQNEAQ come from the germline V gene (reference sequence). This CDR3 has 14 amino acids. The CDR3 reads CASSLEAGKSEAFF. The CDR3 coding sequence is TGTGCCAGCAGCTTAGAAGCAGGGAAATCTGAAGCTTTCTTT.

V gene TRBV27 combines with J gene TRBJ1-2; D is unresolved. CDR3 size: 13 residues. The V gene lost 4 bases and the J gene lost 4 bases, with 10 bases spanning the gap. The germline V gene encodes CDR1 MNHEY and CDR2 SMNVEV (reference sequence). CDR3 in DNA: TGTGCCAGCAGTTACGCAGCGAGCTATGGCTACACCTTC. This translates into CASSYAASYGYTF.

V and J are TRBV21-1 and TRBJ1-5. TRBV21-1 is classified as a pseudogene. The CDR3 is 15 amino acids. CDR3 DNA sequence: TGTGCCAGCCACGGGGGGAGGGGAAGCAATCAGCCCCAGCATTTT. Amino acids: CASHGGRGSNQPQHF.

CDR3 in amino acids: CASSARTGPETQYF. The DNA of the CDR3 is TGTGCCAGCAGCGCAAGGACAGGGCCAGAGACCCAGTACTTC. This chain uses TRBV7-2 with TRBJ2-5; 8 nucleotides agree with TRBD1. Germline CDR1 and CDR2: SGHTA and FQGNSA. Trimming at V came to 5 bases and at J to 4 bases, leaving 6 bases not matched to a gene. CDR3 length: 14 amino acids.

The J gene is TRBJ2-3, the V gene TRBV7-9; perhaps TRBD1 as D (6 bases). V gave up 0 bases and J gave up 7 bases, with 8 bases separating them. Germline CDR1 SEHNR, CDR2 FQNEAQ (reference sequence). The CDR3 is 13 amino acids. CDR3 sequence reads: CASSLAGGNTQYF. In nucleotides, the CDR3 is TGTGCCAGCAGCTTAGCAGGGGGAAATACGCAGTATTTT.

J is TRBJ2-7 and V is TRBV3-1 (or the pseudogene TRBV3-2); 10 nucleotides agree with TRBD2. In germline, CDR1 is LGHDT, CDR2 YNNKEL (reference sequence). V dropped 0 bases and J dropped 6; count of bases not matched to a gene: 5. This CDR3 region has 15 residues. CDR3 sequence (DNA): TGTGCCAGCAGCCAAGAGAAGTCTAGCGGGGGCGAGCAGTACTTC. Translation gives CASSQEKSSGGEQYF.

The J gene is TRBJ2-1, the V gene TRBV5-1; 9 bases are shared with TRBD2. The CDR3 runs to 20 residues. Germline V gene data show CDR1 as SGHRS and CDR2 as YFSETQ. V trimming: 0 bases; J trimming: 1 base; junction bases outside the gene matches: 14. The CDR3 nucleotides read TGCGCCAGCAGCTTGGCGGCTAGCGGGGTCCCCGCGGGGTCCTACAATGAGCAGTTCTTC. Protein sequence: CASSLAASGVPAGSYNEQFF.

The chain uses TRBV7-8 and TRBJ2-3; D is unresolved. Trimming stripped 5 bases from V and 2 bases from J, with 5 bases between. Germline assignment: CDR1 SGHVS and CDR2 FQNEAQ. The CDR3 contains 12 residues. As DNA, the CDR3 is TGTGCCAGCAGCCCCTACACAGATACGCAGTATTTT. Translating it yields CASSPYTDTQYF.

The gene calls are TRBV7-9 and TRBJ1-1; no clear D gene. The CDR3 runs to 12 residues. Germline assignment: CDR1 SEHNR and CDR2 FQNEAQ (reference sequence). Trimming cost V 5 bases and J 1 base, with 5 bases left between them. CDR3 nucleotide sequence: TGTGCCAGCAGCGCGTCGAACACTGAAGCTTTCTTT. Its translation is CASSASNTEAFF.

This rearrangement joins TRBV5-1 to TRBJ2-1; 14 nucleotides line up with TRBD2. The germline CDR1 and CDR2 sequences are SGHRS and YFSETQ. The CDR3 is 14 residues long. V was clipped by 4 bases and J by 8 bases; unmatched bases: 2. The CDR3 here is CASSETSGRDEQFF. CDR3 nucleotides: TGCGCCAGCAGCGAGACTAGCGGGAGGGATGAGCAGTTCTTC.

Only one count was recorded for this clone. The V gene is TRBV5-1, the J gene TRBJ2-7; TRBD1 might be the D (5 bases). Germline V gives CDR1 SGHRS, CDR2 YFSETQ. This CDR3 is 15 amino acids long. Trimming took off 2 bases at V and 1 base at J, with 13 bases between the two ends. The CDR3 DNA reads as TGCGCCAGCAGCTTAACCCCCGACAGATCCTACGAGCAGTACTTC. Translating gives CASSLTPDRSYEQYF.